Listed here are 20 T cell receptor beta chains from one sample, sequenced in a study of cytomegalovirus exposure and HLA in healthy donors. PCR primers comprised 60 Vbeta and 13 Jbeta primers. Using immunoSEQ multiplex PCR, the repertoire was profiled, and TCRdb retains in-frame clones only, with some absent. The sample holds some 110,000 clones; around three quarters are singletons and the top ten take around 14%. Sequences were obtained from PBMCs. These receptors originate from a woman between 55 and 75 years old in good health and CMV-seropositive.

This clone appeared a single time. This chain connects TRBV19 to TRBJ2-3, with 7 nucleotides matching TRBD2. CDR1 is LNHDA and CDR2 is SQIVND in the germline V gene (reference sequence). With V trimmed by 11 bases and J by 0 bases, 11 bases remained unmatched. The CDR3 runs to 15 residues. The CDR3 here is CALGHGRPSTDTQYF. DNA for the CDR3: TGTGCCCTTGGTCACGGGAGGCCCAGCACAGATACGCAGTATTTT.

This clone was detected a few times. The genes are TRBV7-9 and TRBJ2-1, with 7 nucleotides matching TRBD2. Germline loops: CDR1 SEHNR, CDR2 FQNEAQ (reference sequence). Losses at the gene ends were 6 bases for V and 12 bases for J; bases not matched to a gene: 11. The CDR3 is 13 residues long. CDR3 region: CASSPPGGRRQFF. The CDR3 DNA is TGTGCCAGCAGTCCGCCGGGGGGACGAAGGCAGTTCTTC.

This clone was counted only a few times. The chain has TRBV2 and TRBJ1-5; D is possibly TRBD1 (6 bases). Trimming pared 6 bases from V and 6 bases from J, leaving 15 bases between. The CDR3 has 14 residues. Per the germline V gene, CDR1 is SNHLY and CDR2 is FYNNEI. The CDR3 here is CASSLGGVPQPQHF. The CDR3 bases are TGTGCCAGCAGCTTAGGGGGGGTTCCTCAGCCCCAGCATTTT.

The chain uses TRBV5-1 and TRBJ1-1; maybe TRBD1 (5 bases). Germline CDR1 reads SGHRS; CDR2 reads YFSETQ. V lost 4 bases to trimming and J lost 1 base, with 11 bases between them. This CDR3 has 14 residues. DNA for the CDR3: TGCGCCAGCAGCCCGGGGGTCCAGAACACTGAAGCTTTCTTT. Translated, it gives CASSPGVQNTEAFF.

This chain's CDR3 is CASSYSLRGRGYGYTF. CDR3 bases: TGTGCCAGCAGTTACTCGTTGAGGGGGCGCGGATATGGCTACACCTTC. The V gene is TRBV6-5, the J gene TRBJ1-2; 7 bases line up with TRBD1. Per the germline V gene, CDR1 is MNHEY and CDR2 is SVGAGI. J was trimmed by 5 bases and V by 0 bases; bases with no gene match: 9. This CDR3 comprises 16 residues.

The chain joins TRBV19 to TRBJ2-7, with 8 bases that match TRBD2. This CDR3 is built from 14 residues. Germline CDR1 and CDR2: LNHDA and SQIVND (reference sequence). J lost 0 bases, V lost 3 bases, and 1 base had no gene match. CDR3 in amino acids: CASSMSGSSYEQYF. The DNA for the CDR3 is TGTGCCAGTAGTATGAGCGGGAGCTCCTACGAGCAGTACTTC.

The gene calls are TRBV28 and TRBJ1-2, with D uncertain. The CDR3 spans 10 residues. Germline assignment: CDR1 MDHEN and CDR2 SYDVKM. Trimming removed 8 bases at V and 8 bases at J, with 9 bases between. The CDR3 spells CASSGEGYTF. The CDR3 DNA reads TGTGCCAGCTCCGGGGAGGGCTACACCTTC.

In nucleotides, the CDR3 is TGTGCCAGCAGTTACGGCTGGGGACAGTTAAGTACTGAAGCTTTCTTT. Amino acid sequence: CASSYGWGQLSTEAFF. The chain uses TRBV6-5 and TRBJ1-1; 7 bases fit TRBD1. This CDR3 has 16 residues. Looked up from germline, CDR1 is MNHEY and CDR2 is SVGAGI. V gave up 2 bases and J gave up 5 bases; unmatched junction bases: 11.

The V gene is TRBV10-3, the J gene TRBJ1-1; maybe TRBD1 (5 bases). The CDR3 is 14 residues long. V was clipped by 3 bases and J by 5 bases, with 13 bases between them. CDR1 is ENHRY and CDR2 is SYGVKD in the germline V gene. The CDR3 DNA reads TGTGCCATCAGTGATCGGCAGGGAGGAACTGAAGCTTTCTTT. It encodes CAISDRQGGTEAFF.

This rearrangement joins TRBV7-9 to TRBJ1-6; D is unclear. The length of the CDR3 is 13 residues. From germline, CDR1 is SEHNR and CDR2 FQNEAQ (reference sequence). With 2 bases removed from V and 8 bases from J, the gap between germline ends came to 7 bases. In DNA, the CDR3 is TGTGCCAGCAGCTTATCGAGGGATTCACCCCTCCACTTT. Its protein is CASSLSRDSPLHF.

The CDR3 bases are TGTGCCAGCAGCCCGACTAGCGGGGCACCCTACGAGCAGTACTTC. This gives the protein CASSPTSGAPYEQYF. The chain is built from TRBV9 and TRBJ2-7; 11 nucleotides match TRBD2. In germline, CDR1 is SGDLS, CDR2 YYNGEE. Trimming cost V 4 bases and J 2 bases; bases outside gene matches: 5. The CDR3 is 15 residues long.

This clone occurred a few times. The gene calls are TRBV5-1 and TRBJ2-7, with TRBD2 matching over 16 bases. After removal of 3 bases from V and 13 bases from J, the junction contained 7 bases not matched to a gene. There are 14 residues in the CDR3. The germline V gene has CDR1 SGHRS and CDR2 YFSETQ. The CDR3 region is CASSSGTSGGVDYF. As DNA, the CDR3 is TGCGCCAGCAGCTCCGGGACTAGCGGGGGGGTGGACTACTTC.

This chain uses TRBV7-6 with TRBJ1-5; a weak D match, TRBD1 (5 bases). Trimming took 5 bases from V and 5 from J, leaving 22 bases between them. Germline CDR1 SGHVS, CDR2 FNYEAQ. This CDR3 has 17 amino acids. The CDR3 DNA reads as TGTGCCAGCAGCCTAGGGCAAAGGGGCCCAAGGGATCAGCCCCAGCATTTT. Translating it yields CASSLGQRGPRDQPQHF.

This chain links TRBV9 with TRBJ1-2; 9 bases agree with TRBD1. Trimming cost V 4 bases and J 2 bases; bases outside gene matches: 3. The CDR3 is 14 residues long. Looked up from germline, CDR1 is SGDLS and CDR2 is YYNGEE. This chain's CDR3 is CASSLGQGNYGYTF. CDR3 DNA sequence: TGTGCCAGCAGCCTCGGACAGGGGAACTATGGCTACACCTTC. The full variable domain, completed using reference TRBV9 and TRBJ1-2, is DSGVTQTPKHLITATGQRVTLRCSPRSGDLSVYWYQQSLDQGLQFLIQYYNGEERAKGNILERFSAQQFPDLHSELNLSSLELGDSALYFCASSLGQGNYGYTFGSGTRLTVV.

The chain links TRBV5-6 to TRBJ2-7; 12 bases fit TRBD1. The V gene's germline CDR1 is SGHDT and CDR2 YYEEEE. The CDR3 has 14 residues. Unmatched junction bases numbered 4, after V lost 4 bases and J lost 5 bases. The CDR3 bases are TGTGCCAGCAGCACGGGACAGGGGGCCGACGAGCAGTACTTC. Its translation is CASSTGQGADEQYF.

The V call is TRBV28, the J call TRBJ1-6, with 10 nucleotides matching TRBD1. Germline lookup yields CDR1 MDHEN and CDR2 SYDVKM. The CDR3 consists of 16 residues. Unmatched junction bases numbered 8, after V lost 3 bases and J lost 9 bases. CDR3 in amino acids: CASSFAGTGDVSPLHF. As DNA, the CDR3 is TGTGCCAGCAGTTTTGCCGGGACAGGGGATGTTTCACCCCTCCACTTT.

A remark on this clone: Other DNA sequences within the sample encode an identical CDR3. The chain recombines TRBV7-3 with TRBJ2-5; D is possibly TRBD1 (6 bases). The length of the CDR3 is 13 residues. CDR1 is SGHTA and CDR2 is FQGTGA in the germline V gene. The V gene lost 2 bases and the J gene lost 5 bases, with 9 bases spanning the gap. The CDR3 is CASSLGGGETQYF. The CDR3 DNA sequence: TGTGCCAGCAGCTTAGGGGGCGGCGAGACCCAGTACTTC.

A single count supports this clone. This rearrangement joins TRBV7-8 to TRBJ1-2, with a tentative D call TRBD1 (5 bases). Germline loops: CDR1 SGHVS, CDR2 FQNEAQ. V lost 2 bases and J lost 8, with 12 bases in between. This CDR3 spans 13 amino acids. The CDR3, as DNA: TGTGCCAGCAGCTTAAGGCAGGGCGTCGGCTACACCTTC. It translates to CASSLRQGVGYTF.

V usage is TRBV7-2 and J usage is TRBJ2-2; D unresolved. Germline V gives CDR1 SGHTA, CDR2 FQGNSA. Trimming pared 5 bases from V and 8 bases from J, leaving 15 bases between. The CDR3 consists of 14 residues. CDR3 in DNA: TGTGCCAGCAGCCAAACTTGGGCTGAAGGGGAGCTGTTTTTT. Its translation: CASSQTWAEGELFF.

V and J are TRBV7-6 and TRBJ1-2, with 7 bases lining up with TRBD1. After removal of 5 bases from V and 2 bases from J, the junction contained 8 bases not matched to a gene. The CDR3 has 15 amino acids. In germline, CDR1 is SGHVS, CDR2 FNYEAQ. DNA for the CDR3: TGTGCCAGCAGCCAGCTCCGGGACAGAAACTATGGCTACACCTTC. Its protein product is CASSQLRDRNYGYTF. The entire variable domain, with the rest obtained from reference TRBV7-6 and TRBJ1-2, is as follows: GAGVSQSPRYKVTKRGQDVALRCDPISGHVSLYWYRQALGQGPEFLTYFNYEAQQDKSGLPNDRFSAERPEGSISTLTIQRTEQRDSAMYRCASSQLRDRNYGYTFGSGTRLTVV.